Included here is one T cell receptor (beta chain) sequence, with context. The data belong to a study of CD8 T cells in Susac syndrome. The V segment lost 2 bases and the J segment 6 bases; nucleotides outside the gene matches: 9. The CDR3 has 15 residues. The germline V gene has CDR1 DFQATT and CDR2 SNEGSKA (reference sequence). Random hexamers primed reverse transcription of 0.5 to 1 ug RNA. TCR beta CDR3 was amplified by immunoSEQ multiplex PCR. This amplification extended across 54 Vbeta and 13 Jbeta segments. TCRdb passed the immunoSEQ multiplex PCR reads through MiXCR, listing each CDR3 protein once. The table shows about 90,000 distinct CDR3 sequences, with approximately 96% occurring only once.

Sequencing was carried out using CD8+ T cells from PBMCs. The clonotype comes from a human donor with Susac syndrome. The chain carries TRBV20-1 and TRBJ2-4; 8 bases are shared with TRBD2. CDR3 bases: TGCAGTGCTAGAAGTCCAGCGGGGGCAATAAACATTCAGTACTTC. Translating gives CSARSPAGAINIQYF.